These 25 T cell receptor beta chains originate from one sample sequenced in a study of regulatory T cells in long-lasting Graves disease. Stated time point: newly diagnosed GD, antithyroid drugs for less than 3 months. RNA extracted from PBMCs served as the sequencing template. Relying on iRepertoire HTBI primers and Arm-PCR of CDR3 regions, the team built TCR beta libraries. TCRdb re-called the multiplex PCR reads through MiXCR, storing one row per CDR3 protein. Of 400,000 to 450,000 distinct CDR3 sequences listed, more than 13% are singletons. These data were also filed under a second study, of T cells in Graves' hyperthyroidism and ophthalmopathy.

Sequenced here: peripheral blood mononuclear cells (PBMCs), sampled at new diagnosis, from a patient treated with antithyroid drugs. The origin of the receptors is a woman between 25 and 40 years old with Graves disease.

The sample holds many counts of this clonotype. The rearrangement uses TRBV3-1 and TRBJ1-6; D gene unclear. V lost 2 bases, J lost 9 bases, and 8 bases lay in between. Germline assignment: CDR1 LGHDT and CDR2 YNNKEL (reference sequence). The CDR3 runs 13 residues. CDR3 amino acids: CASSQLVGSPLHF. For the CDR3, the DNA is TGTGCCAGCAGCCAACTTGTGGGTTCACCCCTCCACTTT.

The table lists this clonotype with many counts. The chain recombines TRBV5-1 with TRBJ1-1; the D gene is possibly TRBD1 (5 bases). CDR3 size: 14 residues. The germline V gene encodes CDR1 SGHRS and CDR2 YFSETQ. V was clipped by 4 bases and J by 1 base, with 11 bases between them. The CDR3 sequence is CASSGGLTNTEAFF. CDR3 bases: TGCGCCAGCAGCGGGGGACTGACGAACACTGAAGCTTTCTTT.

This clonotype was detected many times. The chain uses TRBV27 and TRBJ2-1, with 7 bases identical to TRBD2. The V gene's germline CDR1 is MNHEY and CDR2 SMNVEV (reference sequence). The V gene end was trimmed by 7 bases and the J gene end by 6 bases; junction bases not matched to a gene: 15. CDR3 length: 16 amino acids. CDR3 amino acids: CASTLGGGGRGNEQFF. The DNA of the CDR3 is TGTGCCAGCACCCTTGGTGGTGGCGGGAGAGGCAATGAGCAGTTCTTC.

This clonotype was observed a handful of times. The rearrangement joins TRBV18 to TRBJ1-6; D remains ambiguous. The CDR3 covers 13 residues. V shed 2 bases and J shed 7 bases, with 6 bases lying between them. Germline CDR1 reads KGHSH; CDR2 reads LQKENI. The chain's CDR3 is CASSPGLNSPLHF. In DNA, the CDR3 is TGTGCCAGCTCACCAGGTCTAAATTCACCCCTCCACTTT.

The chain joins TRBV6-1 to TRBJ1-1; D ambiguous. The germline V gene has CDR1 MNHNS and CDR2 SASEGT. The CDR3 is 12 residues long. V was trimmed by 7 bases and J by 5 bases, leaving 11 bases between them. The DNA of the CDR3 is TGTGCCAGCAAAGACGTAAAGACTGAAGCTTTCTTT. Protein sequence: CASKDVKTEAFF.

The chain is built from TRBV15 and TRBJ2-5; D is uncertain. From germline, CDR1 is LNHNV and CDR2 YYDKDF (reference sequence). This CDR3 is 15 amino acids long. Trimming took off 7 bases at V and 4 bases at J, with 19 bases between the two ends. The CDR3 DNA reads as TGTGCCACCACTCCAAGGACGGCCCTCGGAGAGACCCAGTACTTC. Protein product: CATTPRTALGETQYF.

There are many counts of this clonotype. The chain recombines TRBV13 with TRBJ2-1, with TRBD2 matching 7 bases. This CDR3 is built from 17 residues. Trimming at V came to 0 bases and at J to 5 bases, leaving 10 bases not matched to a gene. CDR1 is PRHDT, CDR2 FYEKMQ, per germline (reference sequence). In DNA, the CDR3 is TGTGCCAGCAGCTTAGGCTTCAGGACTAGTTTCCACAATGAGCAGTTCTTC. Encoded protein: CASSLGFRTSFHNEQFF.

This clonotype was picked up many times. The chain joins TRBV5-1 to TRBJ2-3, with 8 bases fitting TRBD1. Trimming at V came to 1 base and at J to 3 bases, leaving 4 bases not matched to a gene. The CDR3 consists of 15 residues. Per germline, CDR1 SGHRS and CDR2 YFSETQ. The CDR3 coding sequence is TGCGCCAGCAGCTTGCAGGGGGCGCGGACAGATACGCAGTATTTT. Translation: CASSLQGARTDTQYF.

This clonotype was seen many times. This chain links TRBV6-5 with TRBJ2-2; possibly TRBD1 for D (6 bases). The CDR3 runs to 13 residues. Trimming took off 4 bases at V and 6 bases at J, with 9 bases between the two ends. The germline CDR1 and CDR2 sequences are MNHEY and SVGAGI. The CDR3 sequence: CASSSRTAGELFF. CDR3 in DNA: TGTGCCAGCAGTTCACGGACAGCCGGGGAGCTGTTTTTT.

This clonotype has ten or more counts. The chain recombines TRBV18 with TRBJ2-2; TRBD1 agrees at 9 bases. Germline V gene lookup returns CDR1 KGHSH and CDR2 LQKENI. The CDR3 length is 17 residues. J gave up 0 bases and V 3 bases, and 5 bases lay outside the gene matches. The DNA of the CDR3 is TGTGCCAGCTCACCTCTCAGACAGGGGGCGAACACCGGGGAGCTGTTTTTT. The encoded protein is CASSPLRQGANTGELFF.

The rearrangement links TRBV24-1 to TRBJ2-1; D uncertain. The V and J ends lost 5 bases and 5 bases respectively, with 12 bases between them. The CDR3 covers 14 residues. The germline gives CDR1 KGHDR, CDR2 SFDVKD. DNA of the CDR3: TGTGCCACCAGTGGGGCAGCTGGAGACAATGAGCAGTTCTTC. It encodes CATSGAAGDNEQFF.

This clonotype occurred many times. The CDR3 reads CASTQRWGAGTDTQYF. The DNA for the CDR3 is TGTGCCAGCACTCAAAGGTGGGGTGCTGGCACAGATACGCAGTATTTT. This chain uses TRBV2 with TRBJ2-3, with D unclear. The germline V gene encodes CDR1 SNHLY and CDR2 FYNNEI. The CDR3 covers 16 residues. V was clipped by 7 bases and J by 1 base, with 18 bases between them.

This clonotype was seen repeatedly, ten times or more. The chain is built from TRBV20-1 and TRBJ2-7, with D perhaps matching TRBD2 (5 bases). This CDR3 is built from 12 residues. With 6 bases removed from V and 2 bases from J, the gap between germline ends came to 11 bases. Germline lookup yields CDR1 DFQATT and CDR2 SNEGSKA (reference sequence). CDR3 bases: TGCAGTGCGGGAGACCGTCCCTACGAGCAGTACTTC. It is translated as CSAGDRPYEQYF.

This clonotype was seen many times. The chain employs TRBV2 and TRBJ2-1, with D maybe TRBD2 (5 bases). The CDR3 has 13 amino acids. V lost 6 bases and J 5 bases, leaving 11 bases between the germline ends. Germline assignment: CDR1 SNHLY and CDR2 FYNNEI. The CDR3 region is CASSLTRDNEQFF. The CDR3 nucleotides read TGTGCCAGCAGCCTTACTAGGGACAATGAGCAGTTCTTC. Full variable domain (remainder filled in from reference TRBV2 and TRBJ2-1): EPEVTQTPSHQVTQMGQEVILRCVPISNHLYFYWYRQILGQKVEFLVSFYNNEISEKSEIFDDQFSVERPDGSNFTLKIRSTKLEDSAMYFCASSLTRDNEQFFGPGTRLTVL.

This clonotype was counted at least ten times. The chain carries TRBV6-1 and TRBJ2-7; TRBD2 matches at 7 bases. The CDR3 is 15 residues long. Germline CDR1 and CDR2: MNHNS and SASEGT. Losses at the gene ends were 7 bases for V and 5 bases for J; bases not matched to a gene: 14. The CDR3 reads CASTMLWGGPNEQYF. The CDR3 DNA is TGTGCCAGCACCATGTTATGGGGAGGGCCGAACGAGCAGTACTTC.

This clonotype was seen many times. V usage is TRBV6-1 and J usage is TRBJ1-5; a weak D match, TRBD1 (5 bases). CDR1 MNHNS and CDR2 SASEGT come from the germline V gene. Trimming removed 5 bases from V and 2 bases from J, with 13 bases in between. The CDR3 sequence is 15 residues long. CDR3 in DNA: TGTGCCAGCAGTCAGGGATTTTTTGGCAATCAGCCCCAGCATTTT. Its translation is CASSQGFFGNQPQHF.

This clonotype was picked up many times. This chain connects TRBV20-1 to TRBJ1-2, with a weak D call TRBD1 (6 bases). The CDR3 sequence is 13 residues long. The V end lost 6 bases, the J end lost 13 bases, and 24 bases lay between the germline ends. CDR1 DFQATT and CDR2 SNEGSKA come from the germline V gene (reference sequence). The CDR3 protein is CSAPDEDSLSGTF. The CDR3 DNA is TGCAGTGCCCCGGATGAGGACAGCCTAAGTGGCACCTTC.

This clonotype was found a few times. The chain uses TRBV7-8 and TRBJ2-1, with D tentatively TRBD1 or TRBD2 (5 bases each). V was trimmed by 5 bases and J by 10 bases, leaving 12 bases between them. The germline V gene encodes CDR1 SGHVS and CDR2 FQNEAQ. The CDR3 contains 12 residues. The DNA of the CDR3 is TGTGCCAGCAGCCCCGGGACGGCGGAGCAGTTCTTC. It encodes CASSPGTAEQFF.

Concerning this clonotype itself: This may be a read error, as it is one base from a much larger clone. The V and J genes are TRBV3-1 and TRBJ1-1; D uncertain. Germline-derived CDR1 and CDR2 are LGHDT and YNNKEL (reference sequence). The ends were cut back, 1 base at V and 6 bases at J, with 15 bases in the middle. The CDR3 sequence is 15 residues long. CDR3 in amino acids: CASSQGALGFPEAFF. DNA of the CDR3: TGTGCCAGCAGCCAAGGAGCCTTGGGGTTCCCTGAAGCTTTCTTT.

V usage is TRBV6-2 or TRBV6-3 and J usage is TRBJ2-1; 11 bases are shared with TRBD2. This CDR3 has 15 residues. The germline V gene encodes CDR1 MNHEY and CDR2 SVGEGT. The V segment lost 8 bases and the J segment 7 bases; nucleotides outside the gene matches: 10. The CDR3 region has the DNA TGTGCCAGCGGCCATAGCGGGAGGGCCAGGAATGAGCAGTTCTTC. Its translation: CASGHSGRARNEQFF.

This clonotype was detected ten times or more. The rearrangement uses TRBV27 and TRBJ2-1; 7 nucleotides agree with TRBD1. The CDR3 has 12 residues. Germline CDR1 is MNHEY and CDR2 is SMNVEV (reference sequence). Germline trimming cut 6 bases from V and 7 bases from J; bases unmatched to any gene: 3. This CDR3 is CASRQGRNEQFF. The DNA of the CDR3 is TGTGCCAGCAGACAGGGGCGGAATGAGCAGTTCTTC.

This clonotype was detected many times. This chain connects TRBV12-5 to TRBJ2-7; D gene uncertain. The germline gives CDR1 LGHNT, CDR2 FRNRAP. V shed 1 base and J shed 2 bases, with 6 bases lying between them. There are 13 residues in the CDR3. DNA for the CDR3: TGTGCTAGTGGTTTGGGCGCACCCTACGAGCAGTACTTC. Translating gives CASGLGAPYEQYF.

This clonotype was seen repeatedly, ten times or more. This chain links TRBV20-1 with TRBJ2-7, with 7 positions matching TRBD1. V gave up 7 bases and J gave up 5 bases; unmatched junction bases: 8. The V gene's germline CDR1 is DFQATT and CDR2 SNEGSKA (reference sequence). The CDR3 has 12 residues. The CDR3 DNA follows: TGCAGTGTAACAGGGGCGTCGGACGAGCAGTACTTC. Amino acid sequence: CSVTGASDEQYF.

This clonotype has a count of ten or more. V is TRBV6-1 and J is TRBJ2-7, with TRBD2 matching 12 bases. This CDR3 contains 15 residues. With 6 bases clipped from V and 2 bases from J, the junction kept 5 bases outside the gene matches. Germline CDR1 and CDR2: MNHNS and SASEGT. The CDR3 DNA is TGTGCCAGCAGGAGTACTAGCGGGAGGACCTACGAGCAGTACTTC. Its translation is CASRSTSGRTYEQYF.

At least ten counts were recorded for this clonotype. V is TRBV7-3 and J is TRBJ2-7; 7 nucleotides match TRBD1. V shed 3 bases, J shed 0 bases, and the junction held 8 bases outside the gene matches. Germline CDR1 is SGHTA and CDR2 is FQGTGA. The CDR3 consists of 16 residues. The CDR3: CASSFVDRESSYEQYF. The CDR3 DNA reads TGTGCCAGCAGCTTTGTTGACAGGGAGAGCTCCTACGAGCAGTACTTC.